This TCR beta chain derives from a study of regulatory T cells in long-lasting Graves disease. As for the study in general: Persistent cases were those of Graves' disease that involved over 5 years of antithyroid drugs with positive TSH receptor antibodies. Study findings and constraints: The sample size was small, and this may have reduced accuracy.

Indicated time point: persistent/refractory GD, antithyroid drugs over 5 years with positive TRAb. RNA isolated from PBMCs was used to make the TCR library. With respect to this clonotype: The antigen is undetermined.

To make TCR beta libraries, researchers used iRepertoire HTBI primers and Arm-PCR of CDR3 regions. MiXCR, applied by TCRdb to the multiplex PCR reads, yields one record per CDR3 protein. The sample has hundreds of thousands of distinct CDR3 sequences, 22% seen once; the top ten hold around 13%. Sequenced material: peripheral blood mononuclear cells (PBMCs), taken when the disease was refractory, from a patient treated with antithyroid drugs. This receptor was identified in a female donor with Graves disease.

CDR3 sequence: CASSFAIKAARGNEQFF. The CDR3, as DNA: TGTGCCAGCAGCTTTGCTATAAAGGCGGCCCGGGGCAATGAGCAGTTCTTC. The V gene is TRBV5-8, the J gene TRBJ2-1; D might be TRBD2 (5 bases). The CDR3 runs 17 residues. V was cut by 2 bases and J by 6 bases, with 21 bases left in between. Germline CDR1 and CDR2: SGHTS and YDEGEE. The full variable domain, rest sourced from reference TRBV5-8 and TRBJ2-1, is EAGVTQSPTHLIKTRGQQATLRCSPISGHTSVYWYQQALGLGLQFLLWYDEGEERNRGNFPPRFSGRQFPNYSSELNVNALELEDSALYLCASSFAIKAARGNEQFFGPGTRLTVL.